One and the same sample provided the 2 T cell receptor beta chains below, sequenced in a study of shared clonotypes between healthy human individuals (dated by TCRdb to about 2020). The library was generated by the immunoSEQ multiplex PCR assay. The table was pulled from immuneACCESS by TCRdb, which kept in-frame rearrangements only. Such tables lose some clones; where checked, under half of the loss comes from unresolved V genes, and the rest has no known cause. This sample holds some 2,000,000 clones; over 85% were observed only once. The ten largest make up more than 0.95% of the sample. For the CD8 naive samples, CD45RO-negative cells were positively selected for CCR7, yielding a CD45RA+CCR7+ population from which TemRA cells were excluded. The sequenced sample was naive CD8+ T cells sorted from blood. The cell subset or site label, as the study defines it: CD45RA+CCR7+. The receptors originated from a man between 18 and 29 years old in good health.

Ten or more counts support this clone. The J gene is TRBJ2-7, the V gene TRBV5-1, with TRBD1 matching 7 bases. This CDR3 region has 14 residues. Germline V gene lookup returns CDR1 SGHRS and CDR2 YFSETQ. The J segment lost 6 bases and the V segment lost 4 bases, leaving 10 bases of the junction unmatched. The CDR3 nucleotides read TGCGCCAGCAGCCTAGGGACAGCAGCCCTCGAGCAGTACTTC. It specifies CASSLGTAALEQYF.

The count of this clone is one. The chain carries TRBV6-5 and TRBJ2-1; the D gene could be TRBD1 or TRBD2 (5 bases each). The CDR3 length is 11 residues. Germline CDR1 is MNHEY and CDR2 is SVGAGI. V lost 8 bases and J lost 8, with 10 bases in between. The CDR3 sequence is CASAWGYEQFF. CDR3 bases: TGTGCCAGCGCCTGGGGGTATGAGCAGTTCTTC.